This record concerns one T cell receptor (beta chain) sequence. Its antigen is not identified. The entry originates in a study of OX40 agonist ivuxolimab in advanced cancers. For the study at large: The mean age was about 57 years, ranging from 23 to 79, with about 87% of participants male. Study-wide points: Both blood CD4+ and CD8+ T cells showed clonal growth by week 6 at 0.1 to 3.0 mg/kg. More expanded clones were found, on average, in CD8+ than in CD4+ T cells.

The assay was immunoSEQ multiplex PCR, and TCRdb's table has in-frame clones only and misses some. The sample has tens of thousands of clones, about 86% seen once. From germline, CDR1 is SGHTA and CDR2 FQGNSA. The CDR3 has 15 residues. J was trimmed by 1 base and V by 4 bases; bases with no gene match: 0. The specimen was CD4+ or CD8+ T cells sorted from blood, collected in a trial of the OX40 agonist ivuxolimab. V usage is TRBV7-2 and J usage is TRBJ2-3; 12 nucleotides line up with TRBD2. This receptor was taken from an adult with an advanced solid tumor such as melanoma, head and neck, liver or kidney cancer. The CDR3 nucleotides read TGTGCCAGCAGCTCTAGCGGGAGGGGCACAGATACGCAGTATTTT. This encodes CASSSSGRGTDTQYF.